The entry below describes one T cell receptor (beta chain). No antigen is known for it. No per-base quality is available; no much larger clone lies one base away. TCRbeta CDR3 regions were amplified from genomic DNA by means of the immunoSEQ Assay, a bias-controlled multiplex PCR. The paper's processing steps were these. The number of nucleated cells in each sample was estimated by amplification of reference gene primers within the assay. To quantify the absolute abundance of each unique TCRbeta CDR3 rearrangement, sequence reads were collapsed and filtered. For each sample, productive Simpson clonality was calculated as the square root of Simpson's diversity index over productive rearrangements. What TCRdb holds here is the immuneACCESS table cut down to in-frame rearrangements. Part of the clones is not present; checked against another copy, under half of the missing clones reflect an unresolved V gene, and the others are unexplained. V and J calls and clone size follow that table, whereas D and trimming were derived from the DNA. This sample has more than 100,000 clones in its table, and about 79% of those were observed once. About 4.5% of the sample goes to the ten largest clones.

Collaborating institutions collected whole blood in K2EDTA tubes following their own protocols. Collaborator samples were shipped for TCRbeta analysis as frozen whole blood, isolated PBMCs, or DNA extracted from either sample type. These data originate in a study of blood T cell repertoires in COVID-19 (dated by TCRdb to 2020 to 2021). Study-level background: The collaborator samples originated in the United States, Italy and Spain and spanned the acute and convalescent phases of COVID-19. Sample metadata almost always included a de-identified subject ID, COVID-19 status, age in years and sex. The material from the prospective study consisted of cDNA or gDNA derived from T cells, B-cell-depleted T cells, or PBMCs. Deeply sampled blood TCRbeta repertoires from subjects exposed to, actively infected with, or recovered from COVID-19 were included in the dataset. Samples were obtained from the ongoing ImmuneRACE study (first 160 participants) and from over a thousand subjects provided by 6 global collaborators. Where available, HLA class I and class II types were obtained from metadata supplied by the sample provider rather than from assay-based typing. The repertoires were made available in a free public database intended to serve as a resource for research on the immune response to SARS-CoV-2. What the work shows at the level of the full study, not this receptor alone: The amount of clinical and demographic metadata varied by source and participant and was provided uncurated.

At the junction V is shortened by 5 bases and J by 1 base, with 8 bases in between. The CDR3 holds 13 amino acids from the cysteine to the phenylalanine. The sequence is cut down to CDR3 DNA, 39 bases in frame from base 1. CDR1 and CDR2, looked up from the germline V gene, are WSHSY and SAAADI. The chain is made from TRBV10-2 and TRBJ1-2, with no confident D gene call. Sequenced: peripheral blood. This receptor was taken from a woman between 65 and 79 years old with acute or convalescent COVID-19. The CDR3 region: CASSPVVNYGYTF. The DNA sequence reads TGCGCCAGCAGTCCTGTCGTTAACTATGGCTACACCTTC.